One TCR beta chain is described in this entry. The repertoire was sequenced with immunoSEQ multiplex PCR; TCRdb's copy has only in-frame clones and lacks some. The sample lists around 28,000 clones; roughly four fifths were seen once. This sample was taken from a study of early stage breast cancer tumors. This clonotype was obtained from a person aged 30 to 40 with breast cancer. Sequencing was carried out using breast tumor tissue.

CDR3 bases: TGTGCCAGCAGCCCTCGGGGCGGCGGCACTGAAGCTTTCTTT. Its protein product is CASSPRGGGTEAFF. The genes are TRBV7-3 and TRBJ1-1; D may be TRBD1 (5 bases). The length of the CDR3 is 14 residues. V dropped 5 bases and J dropped 4 bases, with 14 bases sitting between them. Germline V gene lookup returns CDR1 SGHTA and CDR2 FQGTGA.